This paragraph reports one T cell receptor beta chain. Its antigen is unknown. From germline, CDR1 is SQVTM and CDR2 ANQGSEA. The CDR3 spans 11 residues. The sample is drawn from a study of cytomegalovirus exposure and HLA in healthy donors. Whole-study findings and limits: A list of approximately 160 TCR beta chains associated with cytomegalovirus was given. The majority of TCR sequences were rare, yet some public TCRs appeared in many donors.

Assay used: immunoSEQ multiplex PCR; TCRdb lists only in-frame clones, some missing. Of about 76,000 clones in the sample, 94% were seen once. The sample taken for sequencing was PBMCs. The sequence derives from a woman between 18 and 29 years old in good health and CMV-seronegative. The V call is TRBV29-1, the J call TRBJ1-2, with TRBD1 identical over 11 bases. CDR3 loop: CSLRDRGGYTF. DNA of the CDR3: TGCAGTCTCCGGGACAGGGGGGGCTACACCTTC.